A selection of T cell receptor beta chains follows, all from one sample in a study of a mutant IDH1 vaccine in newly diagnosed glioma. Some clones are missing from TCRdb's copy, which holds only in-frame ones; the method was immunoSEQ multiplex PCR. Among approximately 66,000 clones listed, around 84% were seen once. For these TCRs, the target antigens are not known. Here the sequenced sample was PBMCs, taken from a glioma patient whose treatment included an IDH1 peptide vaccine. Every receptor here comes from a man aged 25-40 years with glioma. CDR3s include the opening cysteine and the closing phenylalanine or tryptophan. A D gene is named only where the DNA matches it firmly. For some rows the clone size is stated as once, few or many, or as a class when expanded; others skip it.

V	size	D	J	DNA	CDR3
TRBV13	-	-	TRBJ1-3	TGTGCCAGCAGCCCCCATCGGAGCTCTGGAAACACCATATATTTT	CASSPHRSSGNTIYF
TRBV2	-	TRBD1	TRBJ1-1	TGTGCCAGCACTGACAGGGGGGCTCCCCAATGGAGTGAAGCTTTCTTT	CASTDRGAPQWSEAFF
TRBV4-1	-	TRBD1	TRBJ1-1	TGCGCCAGCAGCCAACCAAAGGGGCGGGACAGGGGGCTGGTTTTGGCTGAAGCTTTCTTT	CASSQPKGRDRGLVLAEAFF
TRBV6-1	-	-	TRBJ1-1	TGTGCCAGCAGTGAACCGGGACGGCTGAACACTGAAGCTTTCTTT	CASSEPGRLNTEAFF
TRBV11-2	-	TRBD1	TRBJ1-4	TGTGCCAGCAGCTTAACTTGGGGGACAGGGAGCGAAAAACTGTTTTTT	CASSLTWGTGSEKLFF
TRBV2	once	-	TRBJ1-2	TGTGCCAGCAGGGGGACTTCTGACTACACCTTC	CASRGTSDYTF
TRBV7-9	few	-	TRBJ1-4	TGTGCCAGCAGCTTAGTTACCGATTGGGAAAAACTGTTTTTT	CASSLVTDWEKLFF
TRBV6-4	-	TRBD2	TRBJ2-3	TGTGCCAGCAGTGACTCGACTAGCGGGGGGGCCGATACGCAGTATTTT	CASSDSTSGGADTQYF
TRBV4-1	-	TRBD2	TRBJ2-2	TGCGCCAGCAGCCCAGTAGCGGGGGTATTCGACGGGGAGCTGTTTTTT	CASSPVAGVFDGELFF
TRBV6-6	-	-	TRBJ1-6	TGTGCCAGCAGCCTCAGGGATTCCTATAATTCACCCCTCCACTTT	CASSLRDSYNSPLHF
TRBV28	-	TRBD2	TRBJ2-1	TGTGCCAGCAGTAGAAGCGGGGGGGCCGTAGATGAGCAGTTCTTC	CASSRSGGAVDEQFF
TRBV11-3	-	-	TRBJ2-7	TGTGCCAGCAGCTTAGTCAGGAGCTCCTACGAGCAGTACTTC	CASSLVRSSYEQYF
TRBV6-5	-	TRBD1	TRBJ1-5	TGTGCCAGCAGTAAGACAGGGAAGTATCAGCCCCAGCATTTT	CASSKTGKYQPQHF
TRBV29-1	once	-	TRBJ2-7	TGCAGCGTTGATGGGGTATACGAGCAGTACTTC	CSVDGVYEQYF